This T cell receptor (beta chain) appears in the sequencing data of a study of blood T cell repertoires in COVID-19. Looked up from germline, CDR1 is KGHSH and CDR2 is LQKENI. This CDR3 has 15 amino acids. With 2 bases removed from V and 4 bases from J, the gap between germline ends came to 14 bases. Original data processing: Nucleated cell counts were estimated from reference gene primer amplification. The method was immunoSEQ multiplex PCR; TCRdb's version includes in-frame clones alone and lacks a portion of them. Clone size and V and J calls were adopted from that table, with D and trimming inferred from the DNA. In the table there are around 100,000 clones, approximately 81% of which are singletons. A few counts support this clone.

V gene TRBV18 combines with J gene TRBJ1-2; D unclear. The specimen was peripheral blood. The sequence was collected from a man between 45 and 60 years old with acute or convalescent COVID-19. The CDR3 DNA reads as TGTGCCAGCTCACCAACCCCTCCGGAGGGCTATGGCTACACCTTC. Protein product: CASSPTPPEGYGYTF.